The 32 T cell receptor beta chains below come from one sample, sequenced in a study of blood T cell repertoires in COVID-19. Measured with immunoSEQ multiplex PCR; TCRdb has only the in-frame clones, and not every one. The table has approximately 90,000 clones, roughly 86% seen once. Sequencing was carried out using peripheral blood. All receptors come from a human donor with acute or convalescent COVID-19. The donor label of this sample is uncertain.

This chain joins TRBV29-1 and TRBJ2-3; no firm D call. The germline V gene encodes CDR1 SQVTM and CDR2 ANQGSEA. The V gene lost 4 bases and the J gene lost 2 bases, with 10 bases spanning the gap. This CDR3 has 13 residues. CDR3 residues: CSVGWSVTDTQYF. The CDR3 DNA follows: TGCAGCGTTGGGTGGAGCGTCACAGATACGCAGTATTTT.

In its sample, this clone was seen once. The chain combines TRBV11-1 with TRBJ2-7, with a tentative D call TRBD2 (7 bases). The CDR3 has 14 amino acids. With 7 bases removed from V and 2 bases from J, the gap between germline ends came to 15 bases. The germline CDR1 and CDR2 sequences are SGHAT and FQDESV (reference sequence). This chain's CDR3 is CASNLGGPAYEQYF. In nucleotides, the CDR3 is TGTGCCAGCAATTTGGGGGGGCCCGCCTACGAGCAGTACTTC. Drawing the rest from reference TRBV11-1 and TRBJ2-7, the complete variable domain is EAEVAQSPRYKITEKSQAVAFWCDPISGHATLYWYRQILGQGPELLVQFQDESVVDDSQLPKDRFSAERLKGVDSTLKIQPAELGDSAMYLCASNLGGPAYEQYFGPGTRLTVT.

The chain joins TRBV19 to TRBJ2-5; possible D gene TRBD1, 6 bases. This CDR3 is 14 amino acids long. Looked up from germline, CDR1 is LNHDA and CDR2 is SQIVND (reference sequence). V gave up 6 bases and J gave up 1 base, with 12 bases separating them. As DNA, the CDR3 is TGTGCCAGTAGCCTCCGGGACACCCAAGAGACCCAGTACTTC. It translates to CASSLRDTQETQYF. The full variable domain, in which reference TRBV19 and TRBJ2-5 provide the parts outside the CDR3, is DGGITQSPKYLFRKEGQNVTLSCEQNLNHDAMYWYRQDPGQGLRLIYYSQIVNDFQKGDIAEGYSVSREKKESFPLTVTSAQKNPTAFYLCASSLRDTQETQYFGPGTRLLVL.

The genes are TRBV7-2 and TRBJ1-2; 8 bases fit TRBD1. The CDR3 is made up of 15 amino acids. The V and J ends lost 5 bases and 3 bases, in that order; junction bases with no gene match: 8. Germline CDR1 and CDR2: SGHTA and FQGNSA. Here the CDR3 DNA reads TGTGCCAGCAGCGTTATCAGGGGGCGGGACTATGGCTACACCTTC. Residues: CASSVIRGRDYGYTF.

The CDR3 DNA is TGTGCCAGCAGTGAAGCAGAGGGAGGACGGGTATATGGCTACACCTTC. This sequence encodes CASSEAEGGRVYGYTF. The V call is TRBV6-1, the J call TRBJ1-2; unclear D gene. The CDR3 runs 16 residues. V lost 0 bases and J 5 bases, leaving 16 bases between the germline ends. Looked up from germline, CDR1 is MNHNS and CDR2 is SASEGT.

The chain has TRBV7-9 and TRBJ2-5; 8 nucleotides align to TRBD2. Trimming took 5 bases from V and 3 from J; bases not matched to a gene: 8. CDR1 is SEHNR and CDR2 is FQNEAQ in the germline V gene (reference sequence). This CDR3 is built from 15 residues. The CDR3 spells CASSRRGGLEETQYF. The CDR3 coding sequence is TGTGCCAGCAGCCGCCGGGGGGGGCTTGAAGAGACCCAGTACTTC.

This rearrangement joins TRBV27 to TRBJ2-2; tentatively, D is TRBD1 (6 bases). Germline V gene sequence: CDR1 MNHEY, CDR2 SMNVEV (reference sequence). The CDR3 contains 14 residues. V was trimmed by 3 bases and J by 6 bases, leaving 11 bases between them. The CDR3 nucleotides are TGTGCCAGCAGTTTCAGGGGTGTCCCCGGGGAGCTGTTTTTT. Its protein is CASSFRGVPGELFF.

This chain joins TRBV3-1 (or the pseudogene TRBV3-2) and TRBJ2-7; TRBD2 matches 15 bases. V trimming: 1 base; J trimming: 1 base; junction bases outside the gene matches: 5. Germline-derived CDR1 and CDR2 are LGHDT and YNNKEL (reference sequence). The CDR3 is made up of 18 amino acids. The CDR3 bases are TGTGCCAGCAGCCAAGGGGGACTAGCGGGGGGTACTTCCTACGAGCAGTACTTC. Protein: CASSQGGLAGGTSYEQYF.

A few counts support this clone. This specimen includes other DNA sequences encoding the same CDR3. The V call is TRBV5-5, the J call TRBJ1-1, with a possible D match to TRBD1 (5 bases). The CDR3 has 13 amino acids. Trimming pared 1 base from V and 1 base from J, leaving 5 bases between. CDR1 is SGHKS and CDR2 is YYEKEE in the germline V gene (reference sequence). CDR3 DNA sequence: TGTGCCAGCAGCTTGACAGGGAACACTGAAGCTTTCTTT. Translated: CASSLTGNTEAFF. Complete variable domain (other parts from reference TRBV5-5 and TRBJ1-1): DAGVTQSPTHLIKTRGQQVTLRCSPISGHKSVSWYQQVLGQGPQFIFQYYEKEERGRGNFPDRFSARQFPNYSSELNVNALLLGDSALYLCASSLTGNTEAFFGQGTRLTVV.

The chain uses TRBV19 and TRBJ2-1, with TRBD2 matching over 8 bases. This CDR3 is 15 amino acids long. J lost 5 bases, V lost 6 bases, and 9 bases had no gene match. Germline V gene sequence: CDR1 LNHDA, CDR2 SQIVND (reference sequence). The CDR3 is CASRDLAGRNNEQFF. CDR3 bases: TGTGCCAGTAGAGACCTAGCGGGCCGTAACAATGAGCAGTTCTTC. Combining the CDR3 with reference TRBV19 and TRBJ2-1 gives the whole variable domain DGGITQSPKYLFRKEGQNVTLSCEQNLNHDAMYWYRQDPGQGLRLIYYSQIVNDFQKGDIAEGYSVSREKKESFPLTVTSAQKNPTAFYLCASRDLAGRNNEQFFGPGTRLTVL.

The gene calls are TRBV4-1 and TRBJ2-2; 8 bases fit TRBD1. The V and J ends lost 4 bases and 6 bases, in that order; junction bases with no gene match: 4. CDR1 MGHRA and CDR2 YSYEKL come from the germline V gene. This CDR3 region has 14 residues. The CDR3 here is CASSRTGLAGELFF. The CDR3 DNA sequence: TGCGCCAGCAGCCGGACAGGGTTGGCCGGGGAGCTGTTTTTT.

This clone was seen just once. V gene TRBV28 combines with J gene TRBJ2-7, with D uncertain. CDR1 and CDR2 (germline): MDHEN, SYDVKM. V lost 1 base to trimming and J lost 0 bases, with 10 bases between them. This CDR3 contains 15 residues. The CDR3 region has the DNA TGTGCCAGCAGTTTATATAGGAGCCCCTCCTACGAGCAGTACTTC. Translating it yields CASSLYRSPSYEQYF.

V and J are TRBV12-3 or TRBV12-4 and TRBJ1-6, with TRBD1 matching 7 bases. The CDR3 covers 13 residues. J lost 6 bases, V lost 6 bases, and 2 bases had no gene match. The DNA of the CDR3 is TGTGCCAGCAGCAGGGGGGCTAATTCACCCCTCCACTTT. It specifies CASSRGANSPLHF.

The table lists this clone with a count of one. The rearrangement links TRBV3-1 (or the pseudogene TRBV3-2) to TRBJ2-5, with 8 bases matching TRBD2. Germline V CDR1 and CDR2: LGHDT, YNNKEL (reference sequence). The CDR3 is 14 amino acids. V was pared by 4 bases and J by 2 bases, with 3 bases of the junction left unmatched. The CDR3 region has the DNA TGTGCCAGCAGCCTTCGGGGGGGGCAAGAGACCCAGTACTTC. This sequence encodes CASSLRGGQETQYF.

Comments on this clone: As the CDR3 is not closed by the conserved phenylalanine or tryptophan, this likely results from a read error. No DNA is shown, since the ends of the CDR3 on it are uncertain; the CDR3 is the one TCRdb lists. V gene TRBV12-3 or TRBV12-4 combines with J gene TRBJ1-2; the D call TRBD1 from the table was never checked on the DNA. The CDR3 is 12 amino acids long, termini counted. This CDR3 is CASRQRQGRIFS.

This clone was seen more than once but under ten times. This chain connects TRBV5-1 to TRBJ1-6; D is perhaps TRBD1 (5 bases). CDR3 size: 14 residues. Trimming took 2 bases from V and 6 from J, leaving 9 bases between them. Germline V gene data show CDR1 as SGHRS and CDR2 as YFSETQ. CDR3 DNA: TGCGCCAGCAGCTTTTCAGGGATTAATTCACCCCTCCACTTT. This sequence encodes CASSFSGINSPLHF.

V and J are TRBV18 and TRBJ2-1, with 8 positions matching TRBD2. CDR1 KGHSH and CDR2 LQKENI come from the germline V gene. V shed 5 bases and J 9 bases; nucleotides not matched to a gene: 18. This CDR3 has 17 residues. CDR3 bases: TGTGCCAGCTCATCTGCCGGGGGGCACGGGACTAGTGGTGAGCAGTTCTTC. Its protein product is CASSSAGGHGTSGEQFF.

The V call is TRBV6-5, the J call TRBJ1-2, with D unclear. With 2 bases removed from V and 8 bases from J, the gap between germline ends came to 12 bases. This CDR3 has 13 residues. Germline-derived CDR1 and CDR2 are MNHEY and SVGAGI. DNA of the CDR3: TGTGCCAGCAGTTACGGGCAGGCGGGGGGCTACACCTTC. Amino acid sequence: CASSYGQAGGYTF.

This chain links TRBV3-1 (or the pseudogene TRBV3-2) with TRBJ1-1; TRBD1 is a possible D gene (6 bases). The length of the CDR3 is 14 residues. Per the germline V gene, CDR1 is LGHDT and CDR2 is YNNKEL (reference sequence). Deletions cut 8 bases from V and 0 bases from J, with 13 bases between. This CDR3 reads CASRTGGLNTEAFF. As DNA, the CDR3 is TGTGCCAGCCGAACTGGGGGCCTGAACACTGAAGCTTTCTTT.

The chain employs TRBV5-8 and TRBJ2-7; 11 bases fit TRBD1. Germline CDR1 and CDR2: SGHTS and YDEGEE. CDR3 length: 14 residues. The V and J ends lost 3 bases and 2 bases, in that order; junction bases with no gene match: 1. The CDR3 DNA sequence: TGTGCCAGCAGCTCGGGACAGGGGGCCTACGAGCAGTACTTC. It encodes CASSSGQGAYEQYF.

V gene TRBV6-5 combines with J gene TRBJ2-7; 8 bases map to TRBD1. The germline CDR1 and CDR2 sequences are MNHEY and SVGAGI. This CDR3 is built from 12 residues. J gave up 6 bases and V 4 bases, and 2 bases lay outside the gene matches. CDR3 in amino acids: CASSFGQGEQYF. CDR3 in DNA: TGTGCCAGCAGTTTCGGACAGGGCGAGCAGTACTTC.

V usage is TRBV28 and J usage is TRBJ1-5; TRBD1 is a possible D gene (5 bases). The CDR3 loop spans 12 amino acids. Germline CDR1 and CDR2: MDHEN and SYDVKM. Trimming removed 5 bases from V and 8 bases from J, with 10 bases in between. As DNA, the CDR3 is TGTGCCAGCAGTCCCAGGGTGGAGCCCCAGCATTTT. Amino acid sequence: CASSPRVEPQHF.

The chain recombines TRBV5-1 with TRBJ2-5; 15 bases map to TRBD2. V lost 4 bases, J lost 4 bases, and 8 bases stayed unmatched. The V gene's germline CDR1 is SGHRS and CDR2 YFSETQ. The CDR3 is made up of 17 amino acids. CDR3 DNA sequence: TGCGCCAGCAGCGCGGGACTAGCGGGGGGCAGGGGAGAGACCCAGTACTTC. Its protein product is CASSAGLAGGRGETQYF.

This clone was detected only once. V gene TRBV9 combines with J gene TRBJ2-7, with 10 bases that match TRBD1. The germline V gene has CDR1 SGDLS and CDR2 YYNGEE. This CDR3 has 18 amino acids. V was clipped by 1 base and J by 2 bases; unmatched bases: 12. Here the CDR3 reads CASSVTPVDRGLAYEQYF. CDR3 coding DNA: TGTGCCAGCAGCGTAACCCCCGTAGACAGGGGGCTGGCCTACGAGCAGTACTTC.

The V call is TRBV2, the J call TRBJ2-5; 7 bases align to TRBD2. This CDR3 contains 16 residues. Trimming at V came to 5 bases and at J to 4 bases, leaving 13 bases not matched to a gene. Germline CDR1 SNHLY, CDR2 FYNNEI. Written as DNA, the CDR3 is TGTGCCAGCAGTCCCTTGGGGGTGCGGGGGAGAGAGACCCAGTACTTC. Amino acids: CASSPLGVRGRETQYF.

The chain combines TRBV9 with TRBJ2-1; TRBD2 matches 7 bases. The germline CDR1 and CDR2 sequences are SGDLS and YYNGEE. V was pared by 0 bases and J by 1 base, with 7 bases of the junction left unmatched. CDR3 length: 17 amino acids. This CDR3 reads CASSVGSQRGSYNEQFF. The CDR3 DNA is TGTGCCAGCAGCGTAGGATCCCAGCGGGGATCCTACAATGAGCAGTTCTTC.

The chain links TRBV30 to TRBJ1-2, with D possibly being TRBD1 (5 bases). There are 14 residues in the CDR3. V dropped 1 base and J dropped 4 bases, with 13 bases sitting between them. In germline, CDR1 is GTSNPN, CDR2 SVGIG (reference sequence). CDR3 DNA sequence: TGTGCCTGGAGTGGGGGCACTCGCGGCTATGGCTACACCTTC. This codes for CAWSGGTRGYGYTF. Variable domain in full (rest from reference TRBV30 and TRBJ1-2): SQTIHQWPATLVQPVGSPLSLECTVEGTSNPNLYWYRQAAGRGLQLLFYSVGIGQISSEVPQNLSASRPQDRQFILSSKKLLLSDSGFYLCAWSGGTRGYGYTFGSGTRLTVV.

The chain has TRBV3-1 (or the pseudogene TRBV3-2) and TRBJ1-1; D gene uncertain. The V end was cut by 2 bases, the J end by 9 bases, with 10 bases between. Germline V gene lookup returns CDR1 LGHDT and CDR2 YNNKEL (reference sequence). CDR3 length: 12 residues. In nucleotides, the CDR3 is TGTGCCAGCAGCCAATATGGTAGCCAAGCTTTCTTT. Its protein is CASSQYGSQAFF.

This chain connects TRBV9 to TRBJ2-5; 10 bases fit TRBD1. Per germline, CDR1 SGDLS and CDR2 YYNGEE. CDR3 length: 16 residues. V trimming: 2 bases; J trimming: 4 bases; junction bases outside the gene matches: 8. The CDR3 region has the DNA TGTGCCAGCAGCGTGGGTGTAGGGACAGGGGTAGAGACCCAGTACTTC. It is translated as CASSVGVGTGVETQYF.

This sequence joins TRBV19 and TRBJ2-7, with D tentatively TRBD2 (7 bases). V lost 6 bases and J 2 bases, leaving 14 bases between the germline ends. The CDR3 consists of 14 residues. Germline CDR1 LNHDA, CDR2 SQIVND (reference sequence). CDR3 residues: CASSPAGATYEQYF. The CDR3 DNA follows: TGTGCCAGTAGCCCCGCGGGGGCTACCTACGAGCAGTACTTC. The full variable domain, rest sourced from reference TRBV19 and TRBJ2-7, is DGGITQSPKYLFRKEGQNVTLSCEQNLNHDAMYWYRQDPGQGLRLIYYSQIVNDFQKGDIAEGYSVSREKKESFPLTVTSAQKNPTAFYLCASSPAGATYEQYFGPGTRLTVT.

V gene TRBV7-3 combines with J gene TRBJ1-1, with D tentatively TRBD1 (6 bases). The CDR3 sequence is 15 residues long. Trimming left V 2 bases short and J 3 bases short, with 13 bases between. Per the germline V gene, CDR1 is SGHTA and CDR2 is FQGTGA. CDR3 region: CASSLWGQGHTEAFF. The CDR3 DNA reads TGTGCCAGCAGCTTATGGGGGCAGGGTCACACTGAAGCTTTCTTT.

This clone was seen once. CDR3 in DNA: TGTGCCAGCAGTGAACAGCGTTCTTACAATGAGCAGTTCTTC. The encoded protein is CASSEQRSYNEQFF. The chain recombines TRBV2 with TRBJ2-1; unclear D gene. V was cut by 2 bases and J by 4 bases, with 9 bases left in between. This CDR3 is 14 amino acids long. Germline CDR1 reads SNHLY; CDR2 reads FYNNEI.